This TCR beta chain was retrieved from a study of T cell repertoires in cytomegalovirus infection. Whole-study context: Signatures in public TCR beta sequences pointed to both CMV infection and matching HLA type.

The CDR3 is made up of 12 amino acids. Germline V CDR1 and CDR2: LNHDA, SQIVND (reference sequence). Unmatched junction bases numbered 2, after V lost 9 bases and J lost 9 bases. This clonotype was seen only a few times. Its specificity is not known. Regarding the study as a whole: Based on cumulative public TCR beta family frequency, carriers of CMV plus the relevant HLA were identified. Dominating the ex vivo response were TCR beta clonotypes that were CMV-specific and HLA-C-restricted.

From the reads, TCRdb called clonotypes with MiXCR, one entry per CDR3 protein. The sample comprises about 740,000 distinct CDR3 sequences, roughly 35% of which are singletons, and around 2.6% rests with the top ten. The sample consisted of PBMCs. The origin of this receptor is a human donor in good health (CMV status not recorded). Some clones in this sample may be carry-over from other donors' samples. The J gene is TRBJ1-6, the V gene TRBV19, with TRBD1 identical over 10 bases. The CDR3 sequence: CASGQGGSPLHF. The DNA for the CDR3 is TGTGCCAGCGGACAGGGGGGTTCACCCCTCCACTTT. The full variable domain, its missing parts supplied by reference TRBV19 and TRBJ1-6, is DGGITQSPKYLFRKEGQNVTLSCEQNLNHDAMYWYRQDPGQGLRLIYYSQIVNDFQKGDIAEGYSVSREKKESFPLTVTSAQKNPTAFYLCASGQGGSPLHFGNGTRLTVT.